This is a list of T cell receptor beta chains from one sample in a study of T cell responses to AZD1222 COVID-19 vaccine. Only in-frame clones appear in the TCRdb table, and some are missing; sequencing was by immunoSEQ multiplex PCR. The sample carries about 130,000 clones, 88% recorded once. The starting material was peripheral blood, obtained 28 days after the second AZD1222 dose. The source of these receptors is an adult who received the AZD1222 COVID-19 vaccine. Each CDR3 is given with its conserved first and last residue. A D gene is named only where the DNA matches it firmly. A row's size may be missing; if present it is once, few, many or a size class.

abundance,d_gene,j_gene,v_gene,CDR3aa,CDR3nt
NA,NA,TRBJ1-4,TRBV7-8,CASSLVGRVGEKLFF,TGTGCCAGCAGCTTAGTGGGCAGGGTTGGTGAAAAACTGTTTTTT
NA,NA,TRBJ1-2,TRBV3-1/TRBV3-2,CASSQSDRDYGYTF,TGTGCCAGCAGCCAATCGGACAGAGACTATGGCTACACCTTC
NA,NA,TRBJ2-2,TRBV19,CASSPWEGAHGGELFF,TGTGCCAGTAGTCCATGGGAGGGGGCGCACGGCGGGGAGCTGTTTTTT
NA,NA,TRBJ2-5,TRBV6-1,CASSEDKGLSGETQYF,TGTGCCAGCAGTGAGGATAAGGGATTGTCAGGAGAGACCCAGTACTTC
NA,NA,TRBJ1-2,TRBV30,CAFLSGGLDYGYTF,TGTGCCTTCCTAAGTGGGGGTCTGGACTATGGCTACACCTTC
NA,NA,TRBJ1-6,TRBV7-2,CASSLDVSSYNSPLHF,TGTGCCAGCAGCTTAGATGTGAGCTCCTATAATTCACCCCTCCACTTT
NA,TRBD1,TRBJ2-2,TRBV3-1/TRBV3-2,CASSQAGQANTGELFF,TGTGCCAGCAGCCAGGCCGGACAGGCGAACACCGGGGAGCTGTTTTTT
NA,TRBD1,TRBJ1-2,TRBV3-1/TRBV3-2,CASSHRGGPRGYTF,TGTGCCAGCAGCCACAGGGGGGGTCCTAGGGGCTACACCTTC
NA,NA,TRBJ2-1,TRBV29-1,CSVPPQGFYNEQFF,TGCAGCGTTCCACCCCAGGGGTTCTACAATGAGCAGTTCTTC
once,NA,TRBJ2-5,TRBV7-2,CASTVRETQYF,TGTGCCAGCACCGTCAGAGAGACCCAGTACTTC
NA,NA,TRBJ1-1,TRBV10-3,CAISESTGTVEAFF,TGTGCCATCAGTGAGTCGACGGGCACTGTAGAAGCTTTCTTT
once,TRBD1,TRBJ1-6,TRBV5-1,CASSSEGAMNSPLHF,TGCGCCAGCAGCTCAGAGGGGGCTATGAATTCACCCCTCCACTTT
NA,NA,TRBJ1-6,TRBV18,CASSPGGADSPLHF,TGTGCCAGCTCACCAGGGGGGGCTGATTCACCCCTCCACTTT
NA,NA,TRBJ1-5,TRBV30,CAWSVLGGPGGNQPQHF,TGTGCCTGGAGTGTACTGGGCGGGCCGGGCGGCAATCAGCCCCAGCATTTT
NA,NA,TRBJ1-1,TRBV6-5,CASSYSSLGWTEAFF,TGTGCCAGCAGTTACTCGAGTTTAGGGTGGACTGAAGCTTTCTTT
NA,TRBD1,TRBJ1-2,TRBV19,CASSIGRDRFYGYTF,TGTGCCAGTAGTATTGGCCGGGACAGGTTCTATGGCTACACCTTC
NA,NA,TRBJ1-2,TRBV5-8,CASSLGGRLEGYTF,TGTGCCAGCAGCTTGGGGGGACGGCTGGAGGGCTACACCTTC
once,NA,TRBJ2-7,TRBV7-7,CASSLHLNSYEQYF,TGTGCTAGCAGCTTACACCTTAACTCCTACGAGCAGTACTTC
NA,TRBD1,TRBJ2-2,TRBV19,CASTRQGTTGELFF,TGTGCCAGTACAAGACAGGGGACAACCGGGGAGCTGTTTTTT
NA,NA,TRBJ1-6,TRBV3-1/TRBV3-2,CASSPTWGGSYNSPLHF,TGTGCCAGCAGCCCGACCTGGGGGGGGTCCTATAATTCACCCCTCCACTTT
NA,NA,TRBJ2-4,TRBV21-1,CASSLRRGGGGKNIQYF,TGTGCCAGCAGCCTTAGGCGGGGCGGTGGAGGTAAAAACATTCAGTACTTC
NA,NA,TRBJ2-1,TRBV7-9,CASSLARRNEQFF,TGTGCCAGCAGCTTAGCACGGCGCAATGAGCAGTTCTTC
NA,NA,TRBJ2-1,TRBV7-9,CASSQDWLDVNEQFF,TGTGCCAGCAGCCAGGACTGGCTAGACGTGAATGAGCAGTTCTTC
NA,TRBD1,TRBJ2-1,TRBV19,CASSRDREMNEQFF,TGTGCCAGTAGTCGCGACAGGGAGATGAATGAGCAGTTCTTC
NA,NA,TRBJ2-2,TRBV4-1,CASSQDRIGLRTGELFF,TGCGCCAGCAGCCAAGATCGTATTGGCCTCAGGACCGGGGAGCTGTTTTTT
NA,TRBD1,TRBJ2-1,TRBV19,CASSNDRAGDEQFF,TGTGCCAGTAGTAACGACAGGGCGGGCGATGAGCAGTTCTTC